The clone carrying this T cell receptor (beta chain) was picked up a small number of times. Its cognate antigen is unknown. V was clipped by 1 base and J by 5 bases, with 15 bases between them. The V gene's germline CDR1 is LGHDT and CDR2 YNNKEL (reference sequence). The CDR3 totals 15 residues. This specimen comes from a study of blood T cells in healthy people across ages. The wider study: In model experiments, template switching was able to capture about one barcoded beta molecule for every two T cells that were present.

Broader study findings: Estimates of total diversity, which came from one million sequenced T cells, were considered to be underestimates. There were more naive CD4+ cells and higher diversity in long-lived donors than in aged donors.

A J-beta primer mix and a sample-barcoded 5' primer were used in a second PCR of roughly 7 to 12 cycles. TCRdb re-analysed the 5' RACE reads in MiXCR, keeping a single row per CDR3 protein. The sample includes about 1.5 million distinct CDR3 sequences, approximately 42% of them seen just once. Isolation of PBMCs gave at least 7 million cells per sample. The chain is built from TRBV3-1 and TRBJ2-7, with D perhaps TRBD1 or TRBD2 (5 bases each). This sequence was found in a woman younger than 35 in good health. Sample: blood. In DNA, the CDR3 is TGTGCCAGCAGCCAAGTGGGGGAAAGGGCGCACGAGCAGTACTTC. This translates into CASSQVGERAHEQYF.